This TCR beta chain was captured in a study of blood T cell repertoires in COVID-19. Study-level information: The United States, Italy and Spain supplied acute and convalescent COVID-19 samples. The cDNA or gDNA used as material had been derived from T cells, B-cell-depleted T cells, or PBMCs.

Under the authors' procedure: Estimation of nucleated cell counts relied on the amplification of reference gene primers. The protocol was immunoSEQ multiplex PCR, while the TCRdb copy is restricted to in-frame clones and leaves out a portion. V, J and clone size are those of that table, while D and trimming were read from the DNA. Of 300,000 to 450,000 clones in the sample, around 85% were seen once. This receptor was taken from a woman under 30 with acute or convalescent COVID-19. The specimen sequenced was peripheral blood.

As DNA, the CDR3 is TGTGCCAGCAGCGTGGAGGGTACTTCACCCCTCCACTTT. Amino acid sequence: CASSVEGTSPLHF. The gene calls are TRBV9 and TRBJ1-6; D not resolved. The length of the CDR3 is 13 residues. V dropped 2 bases and J dropped 9 bases, with 9 bases sitting between them. The germline V gene has CDR1 SGDLS and CDR2 YYNGEE.